This TCR beta chain is drawn from a study of cytomegalovirus exposure and HLA in healthy donors. Study in general: Among the 400 or so donors who were genotyped, about 86% fell in the genetic ancestry cluster that is associated with self-reported Caucasian donors. Study-wide points: The authors reported that TCR beta sequences could predict HLA-A and HLA-B alleles. These predictions were accurate for most subjects in the first cohort. Three chains linked to CMV were shown in vitro to be specific for CMV antigens. Reportedly, cytomegalovirus status was diagnosed with high sensitivity and specificity.

Note on this clone: What it binds is not known.

The germline V gene encodes CDR1 SGHTS and CDR2 YDEGEE. The trim removed 5 bases at V and 2 bases at J, leaving 7 bases unmatched. This CDR3 spans 16 amino acids. PCR was performed using 60 Vbeta and 13 Jbeta primers. Produced via immunoSEQ multiplex PCR; TCRdb's table is partial and in-frame only. The data contain about 130,000 clones, around 77% of them singletons. The clonotype was recovered from a woman in her 50s in good health and CMV-seronegative. V is TRBV5-8 and J is TRBJ1-1, with 12 positions matching TRBD1. The sample taken for sequencing was PBMCs. The CDR3 DNA is TGTGCCAGCAGAGCCCGGGACAGGGGGCGCAACACTGAAGCTTTCTTT. The encoded protein is CASRARDRGRNTEAFF.